The T cell receptor (beta chain) under discussion was sequenced for a study of T-cell reconstitution after alpha-beta-depleted transplantation in children (dated by TCRdb to the mid-2010s). Describing the broader study: The study quantitatively tracked T-cell immune reconstitution after TCRalphabeta/CD19-depleted allogeneic hematopoietic cell transplantation in children using TCR repertoire profiling.

The sample's treatment or condition, from its label and the paper: allogeneic hematopoietic cell transplantation with graft depleted of TCRalphabeta T cells and CD19 B cells. The children who served as transplant recipients had been given grafts of TCRalphabeta/CD19-depleted allogeneic hematopoietic cells. The CDR3 covers 13 residues, taking in both the cysteine and the phenylalanine. The only DNA kept is the CDR3, 39 bases in frame from the first base. Here V drops 4 bases and J drops 3 bases, and the junction holds 5 bases not matched to any gene. Per the germline V gene (reference sequence), DFQATT is the CDR1 and SNEGSKA is the CDR2. The library was built by means of PCR. Sequenced using an Illumina HiSeq 2500. Molecular barcoding was employed in the preparation of TCR libraries, with unique molecular identifiers being used to normalize TCRbeta repertoire quantification. The public reads were reanalyzed by TCRdb: fastp trimming at Q25, MiXCR alignment, in-frame beta chains only. When rows share a CDR3 protein, they turn into one entry using the most common DNA and genes. The sample profile shows 500,000 to 600,000 distinct CDR3 sequences; approximately 30% of them were found once. The ten largest clones represent around a third of the sample.

In its sample, this clonotype was seen a few times. Its antigen specificity is not known. Base qualities are missing; no much larger clone stands one base away. The paper as a whole reports these results and caveats: In some patients, the high TCRbeta diversity seen at day 60 was put down to recipient T cells and intrathymic progenitors that had survived conditioning. The apparently early recovery of alphabetaT-cell counts about two months after transplant reportedly depended on only several hundred rapidly expanded clones that came from non-depleted graft cells. The frequencies of hyperexpanded clones fell over the following months, and after one year, T-cell counts and TCRbeta diversity were mostly attributed to newly produced T cells.

Recombination connected TRBV20-1 to TRBJ2-5, with 7 junctional bases fitting TRBD1. This sequence was found in a boy under two years old with Wiskott-Aldrich syndrome, due to receive a stem cell transplant. The sequencing here drew on PBMCs, taken before TCRalphabeta/CD19-depleted stem cell transplant. The sequenced DNA is TGCAGTGCTACTAAGGGGACAGAAGAGACCCAGTACTTC. The translation is CSATKGTEETQYF.